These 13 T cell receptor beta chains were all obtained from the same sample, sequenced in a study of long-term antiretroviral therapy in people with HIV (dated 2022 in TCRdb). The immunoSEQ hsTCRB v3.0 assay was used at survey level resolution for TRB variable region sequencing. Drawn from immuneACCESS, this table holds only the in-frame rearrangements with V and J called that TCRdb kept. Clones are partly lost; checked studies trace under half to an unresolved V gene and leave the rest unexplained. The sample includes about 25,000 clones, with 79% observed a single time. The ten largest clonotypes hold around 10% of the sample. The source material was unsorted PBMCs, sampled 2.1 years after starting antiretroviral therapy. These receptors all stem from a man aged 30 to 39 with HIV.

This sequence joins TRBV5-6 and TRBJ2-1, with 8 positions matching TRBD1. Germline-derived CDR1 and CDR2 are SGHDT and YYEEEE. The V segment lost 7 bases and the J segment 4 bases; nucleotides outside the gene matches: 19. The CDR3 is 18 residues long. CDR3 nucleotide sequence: TGTGCCAGCCAAACTTCGGGACAGGTCGCCCATCCGTACAATGAGCAGTTCTTC. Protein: CASQTSGQVAHPYNEQFF.

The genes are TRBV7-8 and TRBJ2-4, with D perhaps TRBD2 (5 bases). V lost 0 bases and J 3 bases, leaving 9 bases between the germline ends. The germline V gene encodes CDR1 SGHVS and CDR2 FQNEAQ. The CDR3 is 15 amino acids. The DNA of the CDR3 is TGTGCCAGCAGCTTAGCGCGGGTTGGCAAAAACATTCAGTACTTC. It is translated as CASSLARVGKNIQYF.

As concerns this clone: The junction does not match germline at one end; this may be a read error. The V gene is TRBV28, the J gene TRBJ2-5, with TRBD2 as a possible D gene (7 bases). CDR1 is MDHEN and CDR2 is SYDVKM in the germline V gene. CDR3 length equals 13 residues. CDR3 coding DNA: TGTGCCAGCAGTTTGGGGCAGGGGACGGGGGGAAACTTC. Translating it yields CASSLGQGTGGNF. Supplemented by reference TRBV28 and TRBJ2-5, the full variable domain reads DVKVTQSSRYLVKRTGEKVFLECVQDMDHENMFWYRQDPGLGLRLIYFSYDVKMKEKGDIPEGYSVSREKKERFSLILESASTNQTSMYLCASSLGQGTGGNFGPGTRLLVL.

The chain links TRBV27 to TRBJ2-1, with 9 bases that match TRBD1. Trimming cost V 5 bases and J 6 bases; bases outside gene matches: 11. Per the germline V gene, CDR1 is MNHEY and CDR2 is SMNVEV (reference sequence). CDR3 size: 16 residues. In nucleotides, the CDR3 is TGTGCCAGCAGTGTTATCCCGGGGACAGGGATCAATGAGCAGTTCTTC. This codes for CASSVIPGTGINEQFF.

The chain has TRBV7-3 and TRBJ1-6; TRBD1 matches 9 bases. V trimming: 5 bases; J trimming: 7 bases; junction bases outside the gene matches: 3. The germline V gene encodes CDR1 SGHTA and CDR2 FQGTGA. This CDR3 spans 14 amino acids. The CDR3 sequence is CASSTGTGNSPLHF. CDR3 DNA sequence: TGTGCCAGCAGCACCGGGACAGGGAATTCACCCCTCCACTTT.

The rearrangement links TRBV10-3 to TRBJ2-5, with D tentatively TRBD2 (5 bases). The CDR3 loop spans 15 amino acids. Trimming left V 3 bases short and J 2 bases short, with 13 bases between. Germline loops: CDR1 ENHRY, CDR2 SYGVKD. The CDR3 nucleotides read TGTGCCATCAGTGATACGGGAAATCCTCAAGAGACCCAGTACTTC. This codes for CAISDTGNPQETQYF.

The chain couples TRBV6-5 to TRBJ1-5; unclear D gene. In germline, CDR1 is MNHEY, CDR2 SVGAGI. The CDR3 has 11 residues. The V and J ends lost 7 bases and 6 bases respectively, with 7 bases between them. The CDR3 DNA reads TGTGCCAGCAAGGCGGGTCAGCCCCAGCATTTT. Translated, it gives CASKAGQPQHF.

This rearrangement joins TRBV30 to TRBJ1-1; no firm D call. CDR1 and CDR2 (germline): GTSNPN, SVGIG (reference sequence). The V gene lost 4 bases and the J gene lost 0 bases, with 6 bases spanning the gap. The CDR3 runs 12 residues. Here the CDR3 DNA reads TGTGCCTGGAATCAATTGAACACTGAAGCTTTCTTT. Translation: CAWNQLNTEAFF.

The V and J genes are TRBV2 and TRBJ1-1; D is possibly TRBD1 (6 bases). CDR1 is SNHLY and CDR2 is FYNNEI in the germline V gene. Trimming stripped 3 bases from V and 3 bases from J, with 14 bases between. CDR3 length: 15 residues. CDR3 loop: CASSEVRGGYTEAFF. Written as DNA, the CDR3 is TGTGCCAGCAGTGAGGTCAGGGGTGGCTACACTGAAGCTTTCTTT.

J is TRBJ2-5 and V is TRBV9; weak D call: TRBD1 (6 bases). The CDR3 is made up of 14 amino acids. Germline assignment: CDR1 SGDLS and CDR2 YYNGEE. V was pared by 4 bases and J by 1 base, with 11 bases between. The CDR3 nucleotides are TGTGCCAGCAGCATTGGACAGACCCAAGAGACCCAGTACTTC. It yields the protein CASSIGQTQETQYF.

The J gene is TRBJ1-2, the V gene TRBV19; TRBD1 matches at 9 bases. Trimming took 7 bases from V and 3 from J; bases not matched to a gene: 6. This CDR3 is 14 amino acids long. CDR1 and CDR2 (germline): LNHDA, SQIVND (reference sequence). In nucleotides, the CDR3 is TGTGCCAGTACCACAGGGGGCAGAGACTATGGCTACACCTTC. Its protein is CASTTGGRDYGYTF.

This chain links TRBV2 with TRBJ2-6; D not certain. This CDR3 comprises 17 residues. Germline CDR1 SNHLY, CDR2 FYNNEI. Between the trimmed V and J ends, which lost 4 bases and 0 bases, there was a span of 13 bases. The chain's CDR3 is CASSAEGSISGANVLTF. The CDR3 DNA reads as TGTGCCAGCAGTGCGGAAGGGTCAATCTCTGGGGCCAACGTCCTGACTTTC.

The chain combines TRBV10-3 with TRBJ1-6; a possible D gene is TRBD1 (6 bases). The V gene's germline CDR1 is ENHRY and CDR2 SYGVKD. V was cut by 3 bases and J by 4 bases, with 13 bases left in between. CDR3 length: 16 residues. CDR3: CAISETRTEYNSPLHF. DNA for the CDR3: TGTGCCATCAGTGAAACGCGGACAGAGTATAATTCACCCCTCCACTTT.